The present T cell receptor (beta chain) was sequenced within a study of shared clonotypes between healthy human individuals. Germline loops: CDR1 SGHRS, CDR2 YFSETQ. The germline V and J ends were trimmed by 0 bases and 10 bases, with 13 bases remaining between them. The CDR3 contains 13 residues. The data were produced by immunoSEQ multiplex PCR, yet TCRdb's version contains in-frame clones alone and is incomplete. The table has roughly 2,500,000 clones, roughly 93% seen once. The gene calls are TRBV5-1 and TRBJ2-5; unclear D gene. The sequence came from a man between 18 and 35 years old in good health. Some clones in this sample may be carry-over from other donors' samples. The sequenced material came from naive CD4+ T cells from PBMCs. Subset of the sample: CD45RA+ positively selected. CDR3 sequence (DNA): TGCGCCAGCAGCTTGGGTACCAGTTATGACCAGTACTTC. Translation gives CASSLGTSYDQYF.